Following are 27 T cell receptor beta chains from one sample sequenced in a study of cytomegalovirus exposure and HLA in healthy donors. Repertoires were generated with immunoSEQ multiplex PCR, while TCRdb's copy carries only in-frame clones and drops some. The table lists about 360,000 clones, roughly 88% of them singletons. Sequencing was carried out using PBMCs. These receptors were collected from a woman aged 18-30 years in good health and CMV-seronegative.

The chain employs TRBV27 and TRBJ2-3, with TRBD2 matching over 9 bases. The CDR3 has 16 residues. Trimming cost V 5 bases and J 0 bases; bases outside gene matches: 6. Germline V CDR1 and CDR2: MNHEY, SMNVEV (reference sequence). The CDR3 is CASSTLAGSSTDTQYF. The DNA for the CDR3 is TGTGCCAGCAGTACCCTAGCGGGGAGTAGCACAGATACGCAGTATTTT.

The chain employs TRBV28 and TRBJ1-5; D possibly corresponds to TRBD1 (6 bases). Germline CDR1 reads MDHEN; CDR2 reads SYDVKM. The CDR3 length is 15 residues. Trimming removed 7 bases from V and 6 bases from J, with 19 bases in between. CDR3 DNA sequence: TGTGCCAGCACCCCGGGGGGCACGGGCGGTCAGCCCCAGCATTTT. Translation: CASTPGGTGGQPQHF.

This chain links TRBV27 with TRBJ2-7; the match to TRBD2 covers 8 bases. The trim removed 3 bases at V and 3 bases at J, leaving 1 base unmatched. Germline V gives CDR1 MNHEY, CDR2 SMNVEV (reference sequence). CDR3 length: 13 amino acids. CDR3 sequence: CASSFLAGYEQYF. In DNA form, the CDR3 reads TGTGCCAGCAGTTTCCTAGCGGGCTACGAGCAGTACTTC.

This sequence joins TRBV30 and TRBJ2-5, with TRBD2 matching over 9 bases. Germline-derived CDR1 and CDR2 are GTSNPN and SVGIG (reference sequence). V lost 3 bases, J lost 5 bases, and 7 bases stayed unmatched. This CDR3 is 14 amino acids long. The CDR3 nucleotides are TGTGCCTGGAGCGGCGGGGGGGCAGCGGAGACCCAGTACTTC. Amino acid sequence: CAWSGGGAAETQYF.

The chain carries TRBV27 and TRBJ2-7; 11 nucleotides line up with TRBD2. Looked up from germline, CDR1 is MNHEY and CDR2 is SMNVEV (reference sequence). V was pared by 6 bases and J by 4 bases, with 5 bases of the junction left unmatched. The CDR3 spans 14 residues. The CDR3 bases are TGTGCCAGCAGGCTCACTAGCGGGGGTTACGAGCAGTACTTC. It is translated as CASRLTSGGYEQYF.

The chain employs TRBV27 and TRBJ1-2; 8 nucleotides line up with TRBD1. J was trimmed by 2 bases and V by 5 bases; bases with no gene match: 4. Germline V CDR1 and CDR2: MNHEY, SMNVEV (reference sequence). This CDR3 contains 14 residues. As DNA, the CDR3 is TGTGCCAGCAGTCCCAGGGGGCAGAACTATGGCTACACCTTC. Encoded protein: CASSPRGQNYGYTF.

The chain employs TRBV6-6 and TRBJ1-1; the D gene is possibly TRBD1 (6 bases). CDR1 is MNHNY and CDR2 is SVGAGI in the germline V gene (reference sequence). V shed 6 bases and J shed 4 bases, with 12 bases lying between them. This CDR3 comprises 13 residues. CDR3 nucleotide sequence: TGTGCCAGCAGCCACGGGGGGCTCACTGAAGCTTTCTTT. It is translated as CASSHGGLTEAFF.

The rearrangement uses TRBV4-1 and TRBJ2-5; 10 nucleotides match TRBD2. Trimming cost V 1 base and J 0 bases; bases outside gene matches: 5. The CDR3 spans 17 residues. Germline lookup yields CDR1 MGHRA and CDR2 YSYEKL. CDR3 residues: CASSQVFSGGNQETQYF. The CDR3 DNA follows: TGCGCCAGCAGCCAAGTCTTTAGCGGGGGGAACCAAGAGACCCAGTACTTC.

This clone was observed a few times. J is TRBJ2-7 and V is TRBV25-1; TRBD1 matches at 7 bases. The CDR3 has 13 amino acids. Germline CDR1 and CDR2: MGHDK and SYGVNS. V lost 4 bases and J lost 1; bases outside the gene matches: 1. As DNA, the CDR3 is TGTGCCAGCAGTGCGGGACAGTCCTACGAGCAGTACTTC. Its protein is CASSAGQSYEQYF.

V is TRBV5-1 and J is TRBJ2-5; TRBD1 matches at 8 bases. The junction had 5 bases not matched to a gene; V was cut back by 2 bases and J by 5 bases. The CDR3 is 14 amino acids. Germline lookup yields CDR1 SGHRS and CDR2 YFSETQ. The CDR3 nucleotides read TGCGCCAGCAGCTTATCGGCAGGGGGCGAGACCCAGTACTTC. Its translation: CASSLSAGGETQYF.

This chain uses TRBV6-5 with TRBJ2-1; D remains ambiguous. The CDR3 loop spans 14 amino acids. Germline V gene sequence: CDR1 MNHEY, CDR2 SVGAGI. V was pared by 7 bases and J by 6 bases, with 16 bases between. The CDR3 protein is CASTPGGWVNEQFF. DNA for the CDR3: TGTGCCAGCACCCCTGGCGGATGGGTCAATGAGCAGTTCTTC.

The genes are TRBV9 and TRBJ1-3; TRBD1 might be the D (5 bases). Trimming cost V 4 bases and J 4 bases, with 9 bases left between them. Germline V gene lookup returns CDR1 SGDLS and CDR2 YYNGEE. The CDR3 contains 13 residues. CDR3 region: CASSKNRGNTIYF. The CDR3 DNA reads TGTGCCAGCAGCAAAAACAGGGGAAACACCATATATTTT.

The chain employs TRBV27 and TRBJ2-1; TRBD2 matches 11 bases. The J segment lost 7 bases and the V segment lost 2 bases, leaving 7 bases of the junction unmatched. This CDR3 comprises 16 residues. In germline, CDR1 is MNHEY, CDR2 SMNVEV (reference sequence). The CDR3 spells CASSLSLAGGRNEQFF. CDR3 nucleotide sequence: TGTGCCAGCAGTTTAAGTCTAGCGGGGGGACGAAATGAGCAGTTCTTC.

This chain links TRBV5-1 with TRBJ2-7; 14 bases map to TRBD2. The V gene end was trimmed by 2 bases and the J gene end by 7 bases; junction bases not matched to a gene: 8. The CDR3 contains 16 residues. Germline-derived CDR1 and CDR2 are SGHRS and YFSETQ. The CDR3 protein is CASSFSGTSGGREQYF. The CDR3 bases are TGCGCCAGCAGCTTCTCCGGGACTAGCGGGGGAAGGGAGCAGTACTTC.

The rearrangement joins TRBV28 to TRBJ1-6, with a possible D match to TRBD1 (6 bases). V lost 5 bases to trimming and J lost 10 bases, with 18 bases between them. The CDR3 is 15 residues long. Germline V gives CDR1 MDHEN, CDR2 SYDVKM. CDR3 sequence (DNA): TGTGCCAGCAGTCCGACGACAGCCACAGGGTCACCCCTCCACTTT. It encodes CASSPTTATGSPLHF.

In its sample, this clone was seen a few times. The chain has TRBV10-3 and TRBJ1-6, with D possibly TRBD1 on 5 matching bases. Between the trimmed V and J ends, which lost 4 bases and 8 bases, there was a span of 15 bases. Per germline, CDR1 ENHRY and CDR2 SYGVKD. CDR3 length: 15 residues. The CDR3 DNA is TGTGCCATCAGTGGGGGGTCTGGGGAGGATTCACCCCTCCACTTT. It translates to CAISGGSGEDSPLHF.

This chain links TRBV5-4 with TRBJ2-7, with TRBD1 identical over 7 bases. J was trimmed by 7 bases and V by 2 bases; bases with no gene match: 6. Germline V lookup: CDR1 SGHNT, CDR2 YYREEE (reference sequence). CDR3 size: 13 residues. CDR3 coding DNA: TGTGCCAGCAGCTTTAGGGGGCGCGGGGAGCAGTACTTC. Its protein is CASSFRGRGEQYF.

This clone turned up a few times. The chain combines TRBV28 with TRBJ2-2; a possible D gene is TRBD2 (5 bases). Looked up from germline, CDR1 is MDHEN and CDR2 is SYDVKM. This CDR3 spans 13 amino acids. V was trimmed by 10 bases and J by 4 bases, leaving 13 bases between them. In DNA form, the CDR3 reads TGTGCCACCGGGGTATCAGGCACCGGGGAGCTGTTTTTT. It translates to CATGVSGTGELFF.

The chain employs TRBV15 and TRBJ2-1, with a possible D match to TRBD1 (5 bases). CDR1 is LNHNV and CDR2 is YYDKDF in the germline V gene (reference sequence). Trimming took off 5 bases at V and 0 bases at J, with 20 bases between the two ends. This CDR3 has 18 residues. In DNA form, the CDR3 reads TGTGCCACCAGCTCGAACGCAGACCCCAGGGCCTCCTACAATGAGCAGTTCTTC. Amino acids: CATSSNADPRASYNEQFF.

This chain joins TRBV7-9 and TRBJ1-1, with D possibly being TRBD1 (6 bases). Germline lookup yields CDR1 SEHNR and CDR2 FQNEAQ (reference sequence). Deletions cut 1 base from V and 1 base from J, with 13 bases between. The CDR3 length is 16 residues. CDR3 sequence: CASSLDRVGTNTEAFF. As DNA, the CDR3 is TGTGCCAGCAGCTTAGACAGGGTGGGAACGAACACTGAAGCTTTCTTT.

The J gene is TRBJ2-7, the V gene TRBV28, with a weak D call TRBD1 (5 bases). Germline assignment: CDR1 MDHEN and CDR2 SYDVKM. V gave up 5 bases and J gave up 3 bases, with 20 bases separating them. This CDR3 spans 16 amino acids. The CDR3 here is CASSMTNRPSGYEQYF. In nucleotides, the CDR3 is TGTGCCAGCAGTATGACCAACAGGCCAAGTGGCTACGAGCAGTACTTC.

This chain connects TRBV6-1 to TRBJ2-7; 7 nucleotides line up with TRBD1. V dropped 7 bases and J dropped 3; count of bases not matched to a gene: 9. Per germline, CDR1 MNHNS and CDR2 SASEGT. The CDR3 runs 14 residues. The CDR3 spells CASKSTGTVYEQYF. In nucleotides, the CDR3 is TGTGCCAGCAAGAGTACCGGGACAGTCTACGAGCAGTACTTC.

The chain combines TRBV5-1 with TRBJ2-3; possible D gene TRBD1, 6 bases. The CDR3 has 15 amino acids. The germline CDR1 and CDR2 sequences are SGHRS and YFSETQ. V was trimmed by 0 bases and J by 2 bases, leaving 10 bases between them. CDR3: CASSLGTVPTDTQYF. Here the CDR3 DNA reads TGCGCCAGCAGCTTGGGGACAGTCCCCACAGATACGCAGTATTTT.

In regard to this clone: This sample includes further DNA sequences coding for the same CDR3. CDR3 coding DNA: TGTGCCTGGAGCCCCGGTAGCAATCAGCCCCAGCATTTT. It is translated as CAWSPGSNQPQHF. V usage is TRBV30 and J usage is TRBJ1-5; D gene ambiguous. CDR3 length: 13 residues. In germline, CDR1 is GTSNPN, CDR2 SVGIG (reference sequence). V gave up 3 bases and J gave up 0 bases, with 6 bases separating them.

This clone has just a few counts. DNA for the CDR3: TGTGCCAGCATCGGACAGTCCTATGGCTACACCTTC. Protein product: CASIGQSYGYTF. V and J are TRBV28 and TRBJ1-2, with D perhaps matching TRBD1 (6 bases). Trimming took 7 bases from V and 4 from J, leaving 10 bases between them. Germline V lookup: CDR1 MDHEN, CDR2 SYDVKM. The CDR3 totals 12 residues.

This rearrangement joins TRBV5-1 to TRBJ1-5; weak D call: TRBD1 (6 bases). Germline V CDR1 and CDR2: SGHRS, YFSETQ. V lost 6 bases and J lost 0, with 13 bases in between. CDR3 size: 15 residues. The CDR3 is CASTMGDNSNQPQHF. The DNA of the CDR3 is TGCGCCAGCACCATGGGGGACAATAGCAATCAGCCCCAGCATTTT.

The chain joins TRBV6-6 to TRBJ2-7; 8 bases map to TRBD2. Germline assignment: CDR1 MNHNY and CDR2 SVGAGI (reference sequence). V lost 0 bases and J lost 6; bases outside the gene matches: 1. The CDR3 loop spans 13 amino acids. The CDR3 reads CASSYSAGGEQYF. CDR3 bases: TGTGCCAGCAGTTACTCTGCGGGAGGCGAGCAGTACTTC.